This TCR beta chain was sequenced in a study of CD8 T cells in Susac syndrome. The CDR3 consists of 13 residues. Trimming shortened V by 2 bases and J by 8 bases, and 13 bases separated the two germline ends. Per the germline V gene, CDR1 is SQVTM and CDR2 is ANQGSEA. RNA in amounts of about 0.5 to 1 ug was reverse transcribed with random hexamers. Each CDR3 protein gets one entry after TCRdb re-called the immunoSEQ multiplex PCR reads with MiXCR. The data hold 75,000 to 100,000 distinct CDR3 sequences, with roughly 94% observed a single time. The V gene is TRBV29-1, the J gene TRBJ2-1, with a tentative D call TRBD2 (6 bases). This sequence was found in a human donor with Susac syndrome. Sequenced input: CD8+ T cells from PBMCs. This CDR3 is CSVELGAGYEQFF. The DNA of the CDR3 is TGCAGCGTTGAACTAGGGGCGGGATATGAGCAGTTCTTC.